These T cell receptor beta chains were read from a single sample in a study of cytomegalovirus exposure and HLA in healthy donors. The repertoire was sequenced with immunoSEQ multiplex PCR; TCRdb's copy has only in-frame clones and lacks some. Its table lists about 54,000 clones. Sequencing was done on a sample of PBMCs. These receptors all come from a woman aged 35 to 49 in good health and CMV-seronegative. CDR3s include the opening cysteine and the closing phenylalanine or tryptophan. A D gene is named only where the DNA matches it firmly.

v_gene: TRBV5-6; j_gene: TRBJ1-6; d_gene: NA; CDR3aa: CASRNGPSGSPLHF; CDR3nt: TGTGCCAGCAGGAATGGGCCCAGTGGCTCACCCCTCCACTTT
v_gene: TRBV15; j_gene: TRBJ1-1; d_gene: NA; CDR3aa: CATSPRYSGADTEAFF; CDR3nt: TGTGCCACCAGCCCTAGGTATTCAGGGGCGGACACTGAAGCTTTCTTT
v_gene: TRBV25-1; j_gene: TRBJ2-7; d_gene: TRBD1; CDR3aa: CASPGTGDPSAYEQYF; CDR3nt: TGTGCCAGTCCCGGGACAGGGGACCCCAGCGCCTACGAGCAGTACTTC
v_gene: TRBV6-1; j_gene: TRBJ2-3; d_gene: TRBD2; CDR3aa: CASSDLGGEGVDTQYF; CDR3nt: TGTGCCAGCAGTGACCTGGGAGGGGAAGGGGTAGATACGCAGTATTTT
v_gene: TRBV7-8; j_gene: TRBJ2-7; d_gene: NA; CDR3aa: CASSPWGEYEQYF; CDR3nt: TGTGCCAGCAGCCCTTGGGGGGAGTACGAGCAGTACTTC
v_gene: TRBV28; j_gene: TRBJ2-7; d_gene: TRBD1; CDR3aa: CASSSYQTGSSYEQYF; CDR3nt: TGTGCCAGCAGTTCCTATCAGACAGGGAGCTCCTACGAGCAGTACTTC
v_gene: TRBV27; j_gene: TRBJ1-1; d_gene: NA; CDR3aa: CASSLRDGTTEAFF; CDR3nt: TGTGCCAGCAGTTTACGGGACGGGACAACTGAAGCTTTCTTT
v_gene: TRBV11-2; j_gene: TRBJ2-2; d_gene: TRBD2; CDR3aa: CASSSALSGRAGELFF; CDR3nt: TGTGCCAGCAGCTCCGCTTTGAGCGGGAGGGCCGGGGAGCTGTTTTTT
v_gene: TRBV18; j_gene: TRBJ2-6; d_gene: NA; CDR3aa: CASSTNRLAGANVLTF; CDR3nt: TGTGCCAGCTCAACCAACAGGTTGGCAGGGGCCAACGTCCTGACTTTC
v_gene: TRBV15; j_gene: TRBJ1-5; d_gene: NA; CDR3aa: CATQSGQFDSNQPQHF; CDR3nt: TGTGCCACCCAGAGCGGACAGTTCGATAGCAATCAGCCCCAGCATTTT
v_gene: TRBV5-1; j_gene: TRBJ1-6; d_gene: NA; CDR3aa: CASCTGTLESPLHF; CDR3nt: TGCGCCAGCTGTACCGGGACACTTGAGTCACCCCTCCACTTT
v_gene: TRBV28; j_gene: TRBJ1-5; d_gene: NA; CDR3aa: CASSLTGQPQHF; CDR3nt: TGTGCCAGCAGTTTAACCGGTCAGCCCCAGCATTTT
v_gene: TRBV18; j_gene: TRBJ2-1; d_gene: NA; CDR3aa: CASSPPSGLTDNEQFF; CDR3nt: TGTGCCAGCTCACCACCGAGCGGGCTAACTGACAATGAGCAGTTCTTC
v_gene: TRBV28; j_gene: TRBJ2-7; d_gene: TRBD1; CDR3aa: CASSAPDRPGEQYF; CDR3nt: TGTGCCAGCAGTGCCCCGGACAGGCCCGGCGAGCAGTACTTC
v_gene: TRBV27; j_gene: TRBJ1-1; d_gene: NA; CDR3aa: CASSRVWGTNTEAFF; CDR3nt: TGTGCCAGCAGCAGGGTGTGGGGAACCAACACTGAAGCTTTCTTT
v_gene: TRBV30; j_gene: TRBJ1-5; d_gene: NA; CDR3aa: CAWSIGVQPQHF; CDR3nt: TGTGCCTGGAGCATAGGGGTTCAGCCCCAGCATTTT
v_gene: TRBV6-5; j_gene: TRBJ2-5; d_gene: NA; CDR3aa: CASSYGVQGQETQYF; CDR3nt: TGTGCCAGCAGTTACGGGGTACAGGGTCAAGAGACCCAGTACTTC
v_gene: TRBV7-9; j_gene: TRBJ2-3; d_gene: TRBD2; CDR3aa: CASSRSGNTDTQYF; CDR3nt: TGTGCCAGCAGCCGTAGCGGGAACACAGATACGCAGTATTTT
v_gene: TRBV7-6; j_gene: TRBJ2-3; d_gene: TRBD2; CDR3aa: CASSLGLASDTQYF; CDR3nt: TGTGCCAGCAGCTTGGGACTAGCCTCCGATACGCAGTATTTT
v_gene: TRBV7-9; j_gene: TRBJ2-1; d_gene: TRBD2; CDR3aa: CASSNALLGGGAHNEQFF; CDR3nt: TGTGCCAGCAGCAACGCCCTCCTCGGCGGGGGGGCACACAATGAGCAGTTCTTC
v_gene: TRBV28; j_gene: TRBJ1-2; d_gene: TRBD1; CDR3aa: CASSSGQGASGYTF; CDR3nt: TGTGCCAGCAGTTCAGGACAGGGGGCGTCTGGCTACACCTTC
v_gene: TRBV28; j_gene: TRBJ2-1; d_gene: TRBD1; CDR3aa: CASSFRDSVRSANEQFF; CDR3nt: TGTGCCAGCAGTTTTCGGGACAGCGTACGTTCGGCCAATGAGCAGTTCTTC
v_gene: TRBV30; j_gene: TRBJ1-1; d_gene: NA; CDR3aa: CAWSSGPRPGVRAFF; CDR3nt: TGTGCCTGGAGCTCGGGGCCAAGACCGGGGGTTCGAGCTTTCTTT
v_gene: TRBV7-9; j_gene: TRBJ2-7; d_gene: TRBD2; CDR3aa: CASSSPLSGFAYEQYF; CDR3nt: TGTGCCAGCAGCTCCCCCCTTAGCGGGTTCGCCTACGAGCAGTACTTC
v_gene: TRBV6-6; j_gene: TRBJ1-3; d_gene: NA; CDR3aa: CASCPSSGNTIYF; CDR3nt: TGTGCCAGCTGCCCCAGCTCTGGAAACACCATATATTTT
v_gene: TRBV4-1; j_gene: TRBJ2-2; d_gene: TRBD2; CDR3aa: CASSQELRGANTGELFF; CDR3nt: TGCGCCAGCAGCCAAGAACTGCGGGGGGCGAACACCGGGGAGCTGTTTTTT
v_gene: TRBV11-3; j_gene: TRBJ2-2; d_gene: TRBD1; CDR3aa: CASSLRTGGLTGELFF; CDR3nt: TGTGCCAGCAGCCTACGGACAGGGGGGCTCACCGGGGAGCTGTTTTTT
v_gene: TRBV18; j_gene: TRBJ1-4; d_gene: TRBD1; CDR3aa: CASSPLGTVHEKLFF; CDR3nt: TGTGCCAGCTCACCACTGGGGACAGTACATGAAAAACTGTTTTTT
v_gene: TRBV5-6; j_gene: TRBJ2-7; d_gene: TRBD1; CDR3aa: CASSLARAGGQYF; CDR3nt: TGTGCCAGCAGCTTGGCTCGGGCAGGGGGCCAGTACTTC
v_gene: TRBV11-2; j_gene: TRBJ1-2; d_gene: NA; CDR3aa: CASSAAFEAGYTF; CDR3nt: TGTGCCAGCAGCGCGGCGTTTGAGGCTGGCTACACCTTC
v_gene: TRBV4-2; j_gene: TRBJ1-4; d_gene: NA; CDR3aa: CASSQDGGDEKLFF; CDR3nt: TGTGCCAGCAGCCAAGATGGGGGGGATGAAAAACTGTTTTTT
v_gene: TRBV18; j_gene: TRBJ1-4; d_gene: NA; CDR3aa: CASSPLQEPNEKLFF; CDR3nt: TGTGCCAGCTCACCACTTCAGGAACCTAATGAAAAACTGTTTTTT
v_gene: TRBV28; j_gene: TRBJ1-5; d_gene: TRBD1; CDR3aa: CASSPRRDRYPSNQPQHF; CDR3nt: TGTGCCAGCAGTCCACGCCGGGACAGGTACCCTAGCAATCAGCCCCAGCATTTT
v_gene: TRBV19; j_gene: TRBJ2-5; d_gene: NA; CDR3aa: CASSIERSGLGKTQYF; CDR3nt: TGTGCCAGTAGTATAGAGAGGAGCGGACTTGGGAAGACCCAGTACTTC
v_gene: TRBV30; j_gene: TRBJ1-2; d_gene: NA; CDR3aa: CAWRFVAFYTF; CDR3nt: TGTGCCTGGAGGTTCGTGGCATTCTACACCTTC
v_gene: TRBV18; j_gene: TRBJ1-1; d_gene: NA; CDR3aa: CASSPPGRVTEAFF; CDR3nt: TGTGCCAGCTCACCACCGGGGAGGGTCACTGAAGCTTTCTTT
v_gene: TRBV30; j_gene: TRBJ1-6; d_gene: NA; CDR3aa: CAWQQGNNSPLHF; CDR3nt: TGTGCCTGGCAACAGGGAAATAATTCACCCCTCCACTTT
v_gene: TRBV27; j_gene: TRBJ1-3; d_gene: NA; CDR3aa: CASSLRPRGSGNTIYF; CDR3nt: TGTGCCAGCAGTTTGAGGCCTCGGGGCTCTGGAAACACCATATATTTT
v_gene: TRBV9; j_gene: TRBJ2-3; d_gene: NA; CDR3aa: CASSSGPDNSTDTQYF; CDR3nt: TGTGCCAGCAGCTCAGGTCCTGATAATAGCACAGATACGCAGTATTTT
v_gene: TRBV28; j_gene: TRBJ1-4; d_gene: TRBD1; CDR3aa: CASSETGVAEKLFF; CDR3nt: TGTGCCAGCAGCGAGACAGGGGTGGCTGAAAAACTGTTTTTT
v_gene: TRBV7-9; j_gene: TRBJ1-2; d_gene: NA; CDR3aa: CASSQGTNYGYTF; CDR3nt: TGTGCCAGCAGTCAGGGGACCAACTATGGCTACACCTTC
v_gene: TRBV28; j_gene: TRBJ1-1; d_gene: NA; CDR3aa: CASSSGQMNTEAFF; CDR3nt: TGTGCCAGCAGTTCAGGACAGATGAACACTGAAGCTTTCTTT
v_gene: TRBV5-5; j_gene: TRBJ2-1; d_gene: NA; CDR3aa: CASSLGPPRSSDEQFF; CDR3nt: TGTGCCAGCAGCTTGGGTCCCCCCAGAAGTAGCGATGAGCAGTTCTTC